Presented here are 18 T cell receptor beta chains from one specimen sequenced in a study of EBV T-cell therapy then PD-1 blockade in nasopharyngeal carcinoma. Regarding treatment: AdE1-LMPpoly-expanded autologous EBV-specific T-cell therapy followed by anti-PD-1 nivolumab. Antigens of these TCRs are unknown. The data were produced by immunoSEQ multiplex PCR, yet TCRdb's version contains in-frame clones alone and is incomplete. This table has around 13,000 clones, roughly 80% appearing once. The source material was CD8+ T cells from blood, sampled at approximately day 99 from a patient whose treatment included autologous EBV-specific T cells and nivolumab. The receptors shown here come from a man aged 35-49 years with nasopharyngeal carcinoma.

V gene TRBV2 combines with J gene TRBJ2-7; D assignment may be TRBD1 or TRBD2 (5 bases each). The germline CDR1 and CDR2 sequences are SNHLY and FYNNEI. V was shortened by 8 bases and J by 3 bases, with 11 bases between the two germline ends. This CDR3 is 12 amino acids long. The CDR3 DNA reads TGTGCCAGCCCGGGACCCGACTACGAGCAGTACTTC. Its protein product is CASPGPDYEQYF.

V usage is TRBV10-3 and J usage is TRBJ2-7; unclear D gene. Looked up from germline, CDR1 is ENHRY and CDR2 is SYGVKD. The CDR3 runs 12 residues. V lost 6 bases, J lost 1 base, and 7 bases lay in between. CDR3 region: CAIRLASYEQYF. CDR3 in DNA: TGTGCCATCAGGCTGGCTTCCTACGAGCAGTACTTC.

The genes are TRBV6-2 or TRBV6-3 and TRBJ2-7; the D gene could be TRBD1 or TRBD2 (6 bases each). Deletions cut 6 bases from V and 3 bases from J, with 21 bases between. This CDR3 is built from 16 residues. Per germline, CDR1 MNHEY and CDR2 SVGEGT. CDR3 coding DNA: TGTGCCAGCAGCAGAGGGGGAACAGGGAGGATCTACGAGCAGTACTTC. Its translation: CASSRGGTGRIYEQYF.

V gene TRBV9 combines with J gene TRBJ1-6; 7 bases line up with TRBD1. V lost 0 bases and J lost 7; bases outside the gene matches: 7. The CDR3 contains 16 residues. Germline CDR1 is SGDLS and CDR2 is YYNGEE. The CDR3: CASSVGVGTENSPLHF. CDR3 coding DNA: TGTGCCAGCAGCGTAGGTGTGGGGACAGAGAATTCACCCCTCCACTTT.

This clone has only one observation. The V call is TRBV5-6, the J call TRBJ2-7; 7 bases align to TRBD2. Looked up from germline, CDR1 is SGHDT and CDR2 is YYEEEE. The V and J ends lost 4 bases and 0 bases, in that order; junction bases with no gene match: 4. This CDR3 is 14 amino acids long. CDR3 nucleotide sequence: TGTGCCAGCAGCGTGGGGGGGGACTCCTACGAGCAGTACTTC. It yields the protein CASSVGGDSYEQYF.

The V and J genes are TRBV29-1 and TRBJ1-3; D remains unclear. V lost 4 bases and J 2 bases, leaving 15 bases between the germline ends. CDR1 is SQVTM and CDR2 is ANQGSEA in the germline V gene. The CDR3 loop spans 15 amino acids. CDR3 sequence: CSVVRYPPTGNTIYF. The CDR3, as DNA: TGCAGCGTTGTTCGTTATCCCCCCACTGGAAACACCATATATTTT.

V is TRBV18 and J is TRBJ1-4, with D uncertain. CDR3 size: 17 residues. Trimming removed 1 base from V and 0 bases from J, with 12 bases in between. Germline CDR1 and CDR2: KGHSH and LQKENI. CDR3 amino acids: CASSPRQVAATNEKLFF. CDR3 DNA sequence: TGTGCCAGCTCACCACGGCAGGTTGCAGCAACTAATGAAAAACTGTTTTTT.

This clone appeared a few times. The chain combines TRBV4-3 with TRBJ2-7; TRBD2 matches at 7 bases. Germline V gives CDR1 LGHNA, CDR2 YSLEER. This CDR3 comprises 14 residues. J lost 6 bases, V lost 0 bases, and 5 bases had no gene match. In DNA form, the CDR3 reads TGCGCCAGCAGCCAAGAAGCGGGGATCTCCGAGCAGTACTTC. Translating gives CASSQEAGISEQYF.

The genes are TRBV6-2 or TRBV6-3 and TRBJ2-1; D is unresolved. The CDR3 sequence is 13 residues long. Germline assignment: CDR1 MNHEY and CDR2 SVGEGT. The V and J ends lost 0 bases and 8 bases respectively, with 8 bases between them. The CDR3 spells CASSYSRKYEQFF. In DNA, the CDR3 is TGTGCCAGCAGTTACTCGAGGAAATATGAGCAGTTCTTC.

The rearrangement uses TRBV27 and TRBJ2-7, with TRBD1 identical over 10 bases. Germline values: CDR1 MNHEY, CDR2 SMNVEV (reference sequence). V was clipped by 5 bases and J by 6 bases; unmatched bases: 4. This CDR3 comprises 13 residues. CDR3 sequence reads: CASSPGDRGEQYF. CDR3 in DNA: TGTGCCAGCAGTCCAGGGGACAGGGGCGAGCAGTACTTC.

This rearrangement joins TRBV2 to TRBJ2-2; the match to TRBD1 covers 10 bases. The CDR3 extends over 15 amino acids. Germline CDR1 reads SNHLY; CDR2 reads FYNNEI. With V trimmed by 6 bases and J by 6 bases, 7 bases remained unmatched. CDR3 sequence (DNA): TGTGCCAGCAGACCCGACAGGGGGCCGGCCGGGGAGCTGTTTTTT. Translation: CASRPDRGPAGELFF.

The V and J genes are TRBV28 and TRBJ1-2; D unresolved. V was cut by 6 bases and J by 4 bases, with 6 bases left in between. The CDR3 sequence is 11 residues long. Germline V lookup: CDR1 MDHEN, CDR2 SYDVKM. CDR3 DNA: TGTGCCAGCAGAGAGTCCTATGGCTACACCTTC. Translation: CASRESYGYTF.

CDR3 in amino acids: CASSSTEMNTEAFF. The CDR3 nucleotides are TGTGCCAGCAGCTCGACAGAAATGAACACTGAAGCTTTCTTT. The chain couples TRBV6-1 to TRBJ1-1; D perhaps matches TRBD1 (5 bases). The germline V and J ends were trimmed by 6 bases and 0 bases, with 11 bases remaining between them. CDR1 and CDR2 from the germline V gene are MNHNS and SASEGT. CDR3 size: 14 residues.

The genes are TRBV25-1 and TRBJ2-7; D tentatively reads TRBD1 or TRBD2 (6 bases each). Per germline, CDR1 MGHDK and CDR2 SYGVNS. The CDR3 totals 11 residues. V was pared by 6 bases and J by 6 bases, with 9 bases between. CDR3 DNA: TGTGCCAGCAGGGAGGGGGTCGAGCAGTACTTC. Translation gives CASREGVEQYF.

V usage is TRBV7-9 and J usage is TRBJ1-2, with D possibly TRBD1 on 5 matching bases. Germline V gives CDR1 SEHNR, CDR2 FQNEAQ (reference sequence). The CDR3 extends over 17 amino acids. The V and J ends lost 5 bases and 4 bases respectively, with 23 bases between them. The DNA of the CDR3 is TGTGCCAGCAGCCCCAGTACCGCTGGGGCGCTCCCCTATGGCTACACCTTC. Its protein product is CASSPSTAGALPYGYTF.

CDR3 in amino acids: CASSLGRQGATGELFF. The CDR3, as DNA: TGTGCCAGCAGCTTAGGGAGGCAGGGGGCTACCGGGGAGCTGTTTTTT. The rearrangement uses TRBV7-4 and TRBJ2-2; TRBD1 matches at 8 bases. This CDR3 region has 16 residues. With 1 base clipped from V and 5 bases from J, the junction kept 6 bases outside the gene matches. Germline V CDR1 and CDR2: SGHVT, SQSDAQ.

This clone turned up a few times. This rearrangement joins TRBV9 to TRBJ2-7, with 9 bases matching TRBD1. In germline, CDR1 is SGDLS, CDR2 YYNGEE. Trimming removed 0 bases from V and 4 bases from J; junction bases left unmatched: 5. The CDR3 extends over 15 amino acids. CDR3 sequence: CASSVAGTGLYEQYF. The CDR3 DNA sequence: TGTGCCAGCAGCGTAGCCGGGACAGGGCTATACGAGCAGTACTTC. Using reference TRBV9 and TRBJ2-7 for the parts outside the CDR3, the full variable domain is DSGVTQTPKHLITATGQRVTLRCSPRSGDLSVYWYQQSLDQGLQFLIQYYNGEERAKGNILERFSAQQFPDLHSELNLSSLELGDSALYFCASSVAGTGLYEQYFGPGTRLTVT.

This sequence joins TRBV6-2 or TRBV6-3 and TRBJ2-2; TRBD1 matches 8 bases. Germline-derived CDR1 and CDR2 are MNHEY and SVGEGT. J lost 3 bases, V lost 4 bases, and 1 base had no gene match. The CDR3 extends over 14 amino acids. The DNA of the CDR3 is TGTGCCAGCAGTTCAGGGGGCGACACCGGGGAGCTGTTTTTT. Amino acids: CASSSGGDTGELFF.